The clone carrying this T cell receptor beta chain appeared a few times. Its cognate antigen is unknown. This entry belongs to a study of T cells in Graves' hyperthyroidism and ophthalmopathy. The source material, RNA transcripts, was used to amplify TCR beta CDR3 regions. HTBI primers were the set used in a first-round RT-PCR of the TCR CDR3. Using its own MiXCR run on the multiplex PCR reads, TCRdb lists one record per CDR3 protein. This sample has about 610,000 distinct CDR3 sequences, with 14% to 15% found just once. Whole-study findings and limits: Most clonotypes expanded in the thyroid (above 0.001) were also present in blood.

CDR3 length equals 16 residues. V was trimmed by 8 bases and J by 3 bases, leaving 20 bases between them. Per germline, CDR1 LGHDT and CDR2 YNNKEL (reference sequence). The V gene is TRBV3-1, the J gene TRBJ1-3, with TRBD1 as a possible D gene (6 bases). The sequencing sample was made of blood. The clonotype originates from a woman between 40 and 50 years old with Graves' ophthalmopathy. The CDR3 reads CASLPQRGADGNTIYF. CDR3 DNA: TGTGCCAGCTTACCCCAACGGGGGGCTGATGGAAACACCATATATTTT.